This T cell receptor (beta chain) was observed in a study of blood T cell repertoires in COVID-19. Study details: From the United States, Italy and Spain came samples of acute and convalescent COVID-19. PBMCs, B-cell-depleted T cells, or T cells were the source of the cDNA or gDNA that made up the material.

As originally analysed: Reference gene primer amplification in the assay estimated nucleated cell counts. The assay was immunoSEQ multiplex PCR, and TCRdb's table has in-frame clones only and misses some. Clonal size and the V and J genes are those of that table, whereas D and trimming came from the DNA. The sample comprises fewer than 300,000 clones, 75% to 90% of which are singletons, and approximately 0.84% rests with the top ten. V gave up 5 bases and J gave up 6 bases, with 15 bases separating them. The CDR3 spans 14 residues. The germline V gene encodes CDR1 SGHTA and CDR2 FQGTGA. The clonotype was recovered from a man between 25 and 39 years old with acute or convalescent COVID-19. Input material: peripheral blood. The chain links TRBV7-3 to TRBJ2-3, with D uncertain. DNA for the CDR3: TGTGCCAGCAGCCCGCGGATAAGTAGCGATACGCAGTATTTT. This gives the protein CASSPRISSDTQYF.